Below are 27 T cell receptor beta chains sequenced from a single sample in a study of T cells in Graves' hyperthyroidism and ophthalmopathy. The investigators amplified TCR beta CDR3 regions from RNA transcripts. The TCR CDR3 was amplified in a first-round RT-PCR using the HTBI primer set. Using its own MiXCR run on the multiplex PCR reads, TCRdb lists one record per CDR3 protein. Of about 400,000 distinct CDR3 sequences listed, approximately 25% are singletons. The sequenced sample was blood. The source of these receptors is a man aged 45-65 years with Graves' hyperthyroidism.

The V and J genes are TRBV12-3 or TRBV12-4 and TRBJ1-5; perhaps TRBD1 as D (6 bases). The ends were cut back, 2 bases at V and 6 bases at J, with 8 bases in the middle. The CDR3 is made up of 13 amino acids. The CDR3 DNA follows: TGTGCCAGCAGTTTAACAGGGATTCAGCCCCAGCATTTT. Translating gives CASSLTGIQPQHF.

This clonotype came up a few times. The rearrangement links TRBV5-1 to TRBJ1-5; D remains ambiguous. CDR3 size: 14 residues. V shed 0 bases and J shed 0 bases, with 4 bases lying between them. The germline gives CDR1 SGHRS, CDR2 YFSETQ. CDR3 in DNA: TGCGCCAGCAGCTTGGGGAATAGCAATCAGCCCCAGCATTTT. Its translation: CASSLGNSNQPQHF. The full variable domain, rest sourced from reference TRBV5-1 and TRBJ1-5, is KAGVTQTPRYLIKTRGQQVTLSCSPISGHRSVSWYQQTPGQGLQFLFEYFSETQRNKGNFPGRFSGRQFSNSRSEMNVSTLELGDSALYLCASSLGNSNQPQHFGDGTRLSIL.

This clonotype was seen more than once but under ten times. V and J are TRBV20-1 and TRBJ2-4; perhaps D is TRBD1 or TRBD2 (7 bases each). Germline V CDR1 and CDR2: DFQATT, SNEGSKA (reference sequence). Trimming removed 0 bases at V and 0 bases at J, with 18 bases between. The CDR3 is made up of 18 amino acids. CDR3 in DNA: TGCAGTGCTAGAGACCCAGGGGGGGGCGGACTAGCCAAAAACATTCAGTACTTC. It yields the protein CSARDPGGGGLAKNIQYF.

The J gene is TRBJ2-2, the V gene TRBV6-1; D possibly corresponds to TRBD2 (5 bases). This CDR3 contains 13 residues. CDR1 is MNHNS and CDR2 is SASEGT in the germline V gene. V was clipped by 6 bases and J by 5 bases, with 10 bases between them. This chain's CDR3 is CASSSEGTGELFF. CDR3 sequence (DNA): TGTGCCAGCAGCTCCGAGGGAACCGGGGAGCTGTTTTTT.

This clonotype was observed many times. The chain links TRBV6-1 to TRBJ2-3; D might be TRBD2 (5 bases). Trimming took 7 bases from V and 0 from J, leaving 14 bases between them. The CDR3 is 15 residues long. CDR1 is MNHNS, CDR2 SASEGT, per germline. The CDR3 loop reads CASKLAVRSTDTQYF. In nucleotides, the CDR3 is TGTGCCAGCAAGCTAGCTGTAAGAAGCACAGATACGCAGTATTTT.

This clonotype was seen many times. The CDR3 sequence is CASRQGMNTEAFF. CDR3 bases: TGTGCCAGCAGACAGGGGATGAACACTGAAGCTTTCTTT. The genes are TRBV6-1 and TRBJ1-1, with TRBD1 identical over 7 bases. V trimming: 6 bases; J trimming: 0 bases; junction bases outside the gene matches: 1. In germline, CDR1 is MNHNS, CDR2 SASEGT. The CDR3 has 13 amino acids.

This clonotype was counted at least ten times. V gene TRBV2 combines with J gene TRBJ2-7, with no clear D. CDR3 length equals 16 residues. CDR1 is SNHLY, CDR2 FYNNEI, per germline. V lost 3 bases, J lost 7 bases, and 22 bases lay in between. CDR3 loop: CASSDIPTSYGGEQYF. The CDR3, as DNA: TGTGCCAGCAGTGATATTCCCACCTCCTACGGTGGGGAGCAGTACTTC.

This clonotype was seen ten or more times. The V gene is TRBV11-2, the J gene TRBJ2-5; possible D gene TRBD1, 6 bases. CDR3 size: 15 residues. Trimming left V 2 bases short and J 1 base short, with 11 bases between. Germline loops: CDR1 SGHAT, CDR2 FQNNGV. Written as DNA, the CDR3 is TGTGCCAGCAGCTTAACCCAGGGGTTCCAAGAGACCCAGTACTTC. Translating it yields CASSLTQGFQETQYF.

This clonotype was seen at least ten times. This chain links TRBV6-5 with TRBJ2-1; no clear D. With 2 bases removed from V and 6 bases from J, the gap between germline ends came to 8 bases. This CDR3 has 13 residues. Germline V gene sequence: CDR1 MNHEY, CDR2 SVGAGI. The CDR3 is CASSYTSANEQFF. In DNA, the CDR3 is TGTGCCAGCAGTTACACCAGTGCCAATGAGCAGTTCTTC.

This clonotype was counted a few times. The rearrangement links TRBV7-9 to TRBJ2-1; D is tentatively TRBD1 or TRBD2 (5 bases each). This CDR3 spans 12 amino acids. Germline CDR1 SEHNR, CDR2 FQNEAQ (reference sequence). Trimming removed 9 bases from V and 5 bases from J, with 11 bases in between. CDR3 residues: CARRDGNNEQFF. CDR3 DNA: TGTGCCAGAAGGGACGGAAACAATGAGCAGTTCTTC.

This chain joins TRBV7-9 and TRBJ2-5; 9 bases align to TRBD1. V was pared by 2 bases and J by 2 bases, with 6 bases of the junction left unmatched. CDR1 and CDR2 from the germline V gene are SEHNR and FQNEAQ (reference sequence). The CDR3 runs to 16 residues. Here the CDR3 reads CASSLRGGQGQETQYF. The CDR3 DNA reads as TGTGCCAGCAGCTTAAGGGGGGGACAGGGACAAGAGACCCAGTACTTC.

The rearrangement links TRBV4-2 to TRBJ1-1, with 9 bases matching TRBD1. The J segment lost 2 bases and the V segment lost 4 bases, leaving 14 bases of the junction unmatched. This CDR3 has 18 amino acids. Germline V gene data show CDR1 as LGHNA and CDR2 as YNFKEQ. CDR3 nucleotides: TGTGCCAGCAGCCCTTTGGCCGGGACAGGGATACCTAACACTGAAGCTTTCTTT. Translated: CASSPLAGTGIPNTEAFF.

The gene calls are TRBV5-6 and TRBJ2-7, with TRBD1 identical over 11 bases. Trimming at V came to 4 bases and at J to 2 bases, leaving 11 bases not matched to a gene. Germline assignment: CDR1 SGHDT and CDR2 YYEEEE. This CDR3 contains 17 residues. The CDR3 loop is CASSGTGGRQTAYEQYF. Here the CDR3 DNA reads TGTGCCAGCAGCGGGACAGGGGGGCGACAGACTGCCTACGAGCAGTACTTC.

This clonotype was observed many times. The chain couples TRBV12-3 or TRBV12-4 to TRBJ1-1, with TRBD1 identical over 12 bases. The CDR3 spans 15 residues. The junction had 5 bases not matched to a gene; V was cut back by 1 base and J by 8 bases. The CDR3, as DNA: TGTGCCAGCAGTTTAGGAGGGGACAGGGGGCGGGAAGCTTTCTTT. Translating it yields CASSLGGDRGREAFF.

The V call is TRBV29-1, the J call TRBJ2-1; TRBD2 might be the D (7 bases). V lost 3 bases and J 12 bases, leaving 15 bases between the germline ends. Germline V gene data show CDR1 as SQVTM and CDR2 as ANQGSEA. There are 12 residues in the CDR3. The CDR3 DNA reads TGCAGCGTTGAGGGGGGGAGGGGGAGGCAGTTCTTC. Protein: CSVEGGRGRQFF.

This clonotype was seen at least ten times. J is TRBJ1-2 and V is TRBV13, with D unresolved. This CDR3 contains 14 residues. Trimming stripped 1 base from V and 4 bases from J, with 10 bases between. Germline V lookup: CDR1 PRHDT, CDR2 FYEKMQ (reference sequence). CDR3 residues: CASSLAGPLYGYTF. In DNA form, the CDR3 reads TGTGCCAGCAGCTTAGCCGGACCTCTCTATGGCTACACCTTC.

The chain carries TRBV20-1 and TRBJ2-5; perhaps TRBD1 as D (6 bases). Germline loops: CDR1 DFQATT, CDR2 SNEGSKA (reference sequence). The CDR3 is 14 amino acids. V shed 6 bases and J shed 4 bases, with 18 bases lying between them. CDR3 bases: TGCAGTGCGAGCAAAACAGGGTTCGGAGAGACCCAGTACTTC. It specifies CSASKTGFGETQYF.

This clonotype was counted only a few times. This sequence joins TRBV5-4 and TRBJ2-1, with D tentatively TRBD2 (5 bases). The CDR3 has 15 amino acids. Germline CDR1 reads SGHNT; CDR2 reads YYREEE (reference sequence). The V and J ends lost 0 bases and 5 bases respectively, with 12 bases between them. The CDR3 is CASSLVERGNNEQFF. CDR3 nucleotides: TGTGCCAGCAGCTTGGTGGAACGGGGAAACAATGAGCAGTTCTTC.

The sample holds a few counts of this clonotype. The chain recombines TRBV20-1 with TRBJ2-5; TRBD2 matches 11 bases. CDR1 is DFQATT, CDR2 SNEGSKA, per germline (reference sequence). CDR3 length: 16 residues. V was clipped by 6 bases and J by 4 bases; unmatched bases: 13. CDR3 bases: TGCAGTGCGCTAAGCCTCGGACTAGCGGGTTTAGAGACCCAGTACTTC. This codes for CSALSLGLAGLETQYF.

Many counts were recorded for this clonotype. V gene TRBV28 combines with J gene TRBJ1-1, with TRBD1 identical over 7 bases. With V trimmed by 6 bases and J by 1 base, 14 bases remained unmatched. Per germline, CDR1 MDHEN and CDR2 SYDVKM. The CDR3 length is 17 residues. The CDR3 here is CASSLTGEGLANTEAFF. CDR3 nucleotides: TGTGCCAGCAGCCTAACAGGGGAAGGTTTAGCGAACACTGAAGCTTTCTTT.

CDR3 protein: CASSYNRDTQYF. The CDR3 DNA is TGCGCCAGCAGCTACAACCGGGATACGCAGTATTTT. The chain combines TRBV5-1 with TRBJ2-3; D uncertain. Trimming took off 3 bases at V and 6 bases at J, with 8 bases between the two ends. The CDR3 loop spans 12 amino acids. CDR1 SGHRS and CDR2 YFSETQ come from the germline V gene.

The chain joins TRBV19 to TRBJ2-1; perhaps TRBD2 as D (6 bases). Germline assignment: CDR1 LNHDA and CDR2 SQIVND (reference sequence). Trimming removed 3 bases at V and 3 bases at J, with 12 bases between. The CDR3 has 15 residues. The CDR3 DNA follows: TGTGCCAGTAGTATCCCAGGAGGGTTCTACAATGAGCAGTTCTTC. It codes for CASSIPGGFYNEQFF.

In this sample, this clonotype turned up a few times. V and J are TRBV12-5 and TRBJ2-7; D unclear. The CDR3 runs 15 residues. Trimming removed 0 bases from V and 2 bases from J, with 11 bases in between. Germline V gives CDR1 LGHNT, CDR2 FRNRAP. The CDR3 sequence is CASGLVRGNPYEQYF. CDR3 coding DNA: TGTGCTAGTGGTTTGGTACGTGGGAATCCCTACGAGCAGTACTTC.

Ten or more counts support this clonotype. The chain employs TRBV12-3 or TRBV12-4 and TRBJ1-1, with a possible D match to TRBD1 (5 bases). Trimming took off 6 bases at V and 4 bases at J, with 21 bases between the two ends. This CDR3 contains 16 residues. In DNA form, the CDR3 reads TGTGCCAGCAGAGGCCAGTTGGGGCCAAAGTTCACTGAAGCTTTCTTT. Its protein is CASRGQLGPKFTEAFF.

This CDR3 is CASSPGWGGTSYNEQFF. CDR3 nucleotide sequence: TGTGCCAGCAGCCCCGGATGGGGCGGGACTTCCTACAATGAGCAGTTCTTC. This rearrangement joins TRBV11-2 to TRBJ2-1, with a possible D match to TRBD2 (6 bases). The CDR3 length is 17 residues. V was pared by 5 bases and J by 1 base, with 18 bases between. The germline CDR1 and CDR2 sequences are SGHAT and FQNNGV.

A few counts support this clonotype. The V call is TRBV7-9, the J call TRBJ2-7; D tentatively fits TRBD1 or TRBD2 (5 bases each). Germline-derived CDR1 and CDR2 are SEHNR and FQNEAQ (reference sequence). Trimming took 5 bases from V and 4 from J, leaving 18 bases between them. There are 15 residues in the CDR3. CDR3 DNA: TGTGCCAGCAGCCCCTCACGGGACCTATCATACGAGCAGTACTTC. Its protein is CASSPSRDLSYEQYF.

The J gene is TRBJ1-6, the V gene TRBV5-1; a weak D match, TRBD1 (5 bases). CDR1 and CDR2 from the germline V gene are SGHRS and YFSETQ. This CDR3 is built from 16 residues. V was pared by 0 bases and J by 4 bases, with 11 bases between. Written as DNA, the CDR3 is TGCGCCAGCAGCTTGGACAGGCCTGAATATAATTCACCCCTCCACTTT. This sequence encodes CASSLDRPEYNSPLHF.